Below, 16 T cell receptor beta chains from the same sample are listed, as sequenced in a study of shared clonotypes between healthy human individuals. The assay was immunoSEQ multiplex PCR, and TCRdb's table has in-frame clones only and misses some. The table lists around 1,000,000 clones, approximately 75% of them singletons, with almost 0.9% in the top ten. The sequenced material came from memory CD4+ T cells from PBMCs. Subset noted: CD45RA-negative fraction. All receptors come from a man between 18 and 29 years old in good health. Some clones in this sample may be carry-over from other donors' samples.

The sample holds many counts of this clone. This chain links TRBV9 with TRBJ2-2; the D is unclear. CDR3 length: 14 residues. Germline assignment: CDR1 SGDLS and CDR2 YYNGEE. V was pared by 0 bases and J by 2 bases, with 5 bases between. The CDR3 nucleotides are TGTGCCAGCAGCGTAGTATTTAACACCGGGGAGCTGTTTTTT. It is translated as CASSVVFNTGELFF.

The chain employs TRBV21-1 and TRBJ1-5. TRBV21-1 is tagged as a pseudogene. The CDR3 loop spans 17 amino acids. CDR3 region: CASSKEWGAGENQPQHF. CDR3 coding DNA: TGTGCCAGCAGCAAAGAGTGGGGAGCAGGCGAGAATCAGCCCCAGCATTTT.

This clone has a single count. V is TRBV28 and J is TRBJ2-5; D might be TRBD2 (6 bases). The CDR3 is made up of 15 amino acids. Germline V gene data show CDR1 as MDHEN and CDR2 as SYDVKM. The germline V and J ends were trimmed by 2 bases and 4 bases, with 14 bases remaining between them. The chain's CDR3 is CASSLGGIRGETQYF. The CDR3 DNA follows: TGTGCCAGCAGTTTAGGAGGGATTCGGGGAGAGACCCAGTACTTC.

Of note for this clone: The sample carries other DNA sequences with the same CDR3. The V and J genes are TRBV15 and TRBJ2-7; 7 positions match TRBD1. CDR1 and CDR2 (germline): LNHNV, YYDKDF (reference sequence). Trimming took 0 bases from V and 4 from J; bases not matched to a gene: 0. This CDR3 has 13 residues. CDR3 in DNA: TGTGCCACCAGCAGAGACAGGGGGTACGAGCAGTACTTC. Encoded protein: CATSRDRGYEQYF.

This chain connects TRBV28 to TRBJ1-1; TRBD1 is a possible D gene (6 bases). Trimming stripped 5 bases from V and 3 bases from J, with 25 bases between. The CDR3 length is 18 residues. CDR1 and CDR2 (germline): MDHEN, SYDVKM. The CDR3 DNA reads TGTGCCAGCAGTCCCCAGGGGAGGGCCCTTCTAGGGGACACTGAAGCTTTCTTT. Amino acid sequence: CASSPQGRALLGDTEAFF.

This chain uses TRBV29-1 with TRBJ2-1; D may be TRBD1 or TRBD2 (5 bases each). The CDR3 spans 12 residues. Trimming pared 8 bases from V and 2 bases from J, leaving 10 bases between. Germline lookup yields CDR1 SQVTM and CDR2 ANQGSEA. The CDR3 loop reads CSSGRAYNEQFF. As DNA, the CDR3 is TGCAGCTCGGGACGGGCCTACAATGAGCAGTTCTTC.

This chain joins TRBV9 and TRBJ2-1; weak D call: TRBD2 (6 bases). The CDR3 spans 17 residues. Germline V gives CDR1 SGDLS, CDR2 YYNGEE. V lost 3 bases, J lost 12 bases, and 28 bases lay in between. The CDR3 bases are TGTGCCAGCAGCGATAACTCCGGGACTGGGGGGTTTAGTGGGCAGTTCTTC. Translating gives CASSDNSGTGGFSGQFF.

The genes are TRBV5-1 and TRBJ2-2, with 12 bases lining up with TRBD1. This CDR3 is built from 18 residues. Germline loops: CDR1 SGHRS, CDR2 YFSETQ. The trim removed 6 bases at V and 5 bases at J, leaving 14 bases unmatched. CDR3 sequence: CASTGTGGLWGRTGELFF. The CDR3 coding sequence is TGCGCCAGCACCGGGACAGGGGGCTTGTGGGGAAGGACCGGGGAGCTGTTTTTT. The variable domain in full, completed from reference TRBV5-1 and TRBJ2-2, reads KAGVTQTPRYLIKTRGQQVTLSCSPISGHRSVSWYQQTPGQGLQFLFEYFSETQRNKGNFPGRFSGRQFSNSRSEMNVSTLELGDSALYLCASTGTGGLWGRTGELFFGEGSRLTVL.

The chain has TRBV18 and TRBJ2-3, with D tentatively TRBD1 or TRBD2 (5 bases each). V was pared by 3 bases and J by 3 bases, with 16 bases between. The CDR3 is made up of 16 amino acids. Germline V lookup: CDR1 KGHSH, CDR2 LQKENI. CDR3 nucleotide sequence: TGTGCCAGCTCACCCAGAGGGGCTTATGGGACAGATACGCAGTATTTT. It codes for CASSPRGAYGTDTQYF.

This sequence joins TRBV6-6 and TRBJ1-3; no clear D. This CDR3 is 15 amino acids long. The germline gives CDR1 MNHNY, CDR2 SVGAGI (reference sequence). Trimming shortened V by 7 bases and J by 2 bases, and 15 bases separated the two germline ends. In DNA form, the CDR3 reads TGTGCCAGCACCATAGCGGGCGGCCCTGGAAACACCATATATTTT. Its protein is CASTIAGGPGNTIYF.

The chain uses TRBV30 and TRBJ1-3; a weak D match, TRBD1 (6 bases). The CDR3 consists of 14 residues. The V end lost 5 bases, the J end lost 2 bases, and 13 bases lay between the germline ends. Per the germline V gene, CDR1 is GTSNPN and CDR2 is SVGIG (reference sequence). The CDR3 DNA reads as TGTGCCTGGGCACAGGGAAACGCTGGAAACACCATATATTTT. Its protein product is CAWAQGNAGNTIYF.

A note on this clone: With only one base between it and a far larger clone, this is likely a read error. The rearrangement uses TRBV5-1 and TRBJ1-5, with D perhaps TRBD1 (6 bases). The CDR3 consists of 15 residues. Germline assignment: CDR1 SGHRS and CDR2 YFSETQ. V lost 0 bases and J 6 bases, leaving 13 bases between the germline ends. The CDR3 DNA follows: TGCGCCAGCAGCTTGGAGGGGGTTCGTGGTCAGCCCCAGCATTTT. Amino acids: CASSLEGVRGQPQHF.

This clone turned up a few times. The chain employs TRBV29-1 and TRBJ1-1, with D possibly matching TRBD1 (5 bases). CDR1 SQVTM and CDR2 ANQGSEA come from the germline V gene. The V gene lost 7 bases and the J gene lost 4 bases, with 16 bases spanning the gap. The CDR3 covers 13 residues. CDR3 residues: CSAERDATTEAFF. The CDR3 DNA follows: TGCAGCGCCGAAAGGGACGCGACCACTGAAGCTTTCTTT.

The V call is TRBV6-5, the J call TRBJ2-3, with D possibly matching TRBD1 (6 bases). There are 12 residues in the CDR3. Germline values: CDR1 MNHEY, CDR2 SVGAGI. V lost 4 bases and J lost 9, with 11 bases in between. The CDR3 reads CASSSQGITQYF. The CDR3 DNA reads TGTGCCAGCAGTTCGCAGGGGATAACGCAGTATTTT.

This chain links TRBV11-3 with TRBJ2-1; TRBD1 might be the D (6 bases). The germline V and J ends were trimmed by 0 bases and 4 bases, with 16 bases remaining between them. The V gene's germline CDR1 is SGHNT and CDR2 YENEEA. This CDR3 has 17 residues. The CDR3 sequence is CASSLDQMGASYNEQFF. The DNA for the CDR3 is TGTGCCAGCAGCTTAGATCAGATGGGGGCCTCATACAATGAGCAGTTCTTC.

This chain joins TRBV4-1 and TRBJ1-1, with TRBD1 as a possible D gene (6 bases). Trimming pared 3 bases from V and 0 bases from J, leaving 14 bases between. The CDR3 is 16 amino acids. Germline V CDR1 and CDR2: MGHRA, YSYEKL. The CDR3 region is CASSQEGHSMNTEAFF. The CDR3 region has the DNA TGCGCCAGCAGCCAGGAGGGACACAGCATGAACACTGAAGCTTTCTTT.